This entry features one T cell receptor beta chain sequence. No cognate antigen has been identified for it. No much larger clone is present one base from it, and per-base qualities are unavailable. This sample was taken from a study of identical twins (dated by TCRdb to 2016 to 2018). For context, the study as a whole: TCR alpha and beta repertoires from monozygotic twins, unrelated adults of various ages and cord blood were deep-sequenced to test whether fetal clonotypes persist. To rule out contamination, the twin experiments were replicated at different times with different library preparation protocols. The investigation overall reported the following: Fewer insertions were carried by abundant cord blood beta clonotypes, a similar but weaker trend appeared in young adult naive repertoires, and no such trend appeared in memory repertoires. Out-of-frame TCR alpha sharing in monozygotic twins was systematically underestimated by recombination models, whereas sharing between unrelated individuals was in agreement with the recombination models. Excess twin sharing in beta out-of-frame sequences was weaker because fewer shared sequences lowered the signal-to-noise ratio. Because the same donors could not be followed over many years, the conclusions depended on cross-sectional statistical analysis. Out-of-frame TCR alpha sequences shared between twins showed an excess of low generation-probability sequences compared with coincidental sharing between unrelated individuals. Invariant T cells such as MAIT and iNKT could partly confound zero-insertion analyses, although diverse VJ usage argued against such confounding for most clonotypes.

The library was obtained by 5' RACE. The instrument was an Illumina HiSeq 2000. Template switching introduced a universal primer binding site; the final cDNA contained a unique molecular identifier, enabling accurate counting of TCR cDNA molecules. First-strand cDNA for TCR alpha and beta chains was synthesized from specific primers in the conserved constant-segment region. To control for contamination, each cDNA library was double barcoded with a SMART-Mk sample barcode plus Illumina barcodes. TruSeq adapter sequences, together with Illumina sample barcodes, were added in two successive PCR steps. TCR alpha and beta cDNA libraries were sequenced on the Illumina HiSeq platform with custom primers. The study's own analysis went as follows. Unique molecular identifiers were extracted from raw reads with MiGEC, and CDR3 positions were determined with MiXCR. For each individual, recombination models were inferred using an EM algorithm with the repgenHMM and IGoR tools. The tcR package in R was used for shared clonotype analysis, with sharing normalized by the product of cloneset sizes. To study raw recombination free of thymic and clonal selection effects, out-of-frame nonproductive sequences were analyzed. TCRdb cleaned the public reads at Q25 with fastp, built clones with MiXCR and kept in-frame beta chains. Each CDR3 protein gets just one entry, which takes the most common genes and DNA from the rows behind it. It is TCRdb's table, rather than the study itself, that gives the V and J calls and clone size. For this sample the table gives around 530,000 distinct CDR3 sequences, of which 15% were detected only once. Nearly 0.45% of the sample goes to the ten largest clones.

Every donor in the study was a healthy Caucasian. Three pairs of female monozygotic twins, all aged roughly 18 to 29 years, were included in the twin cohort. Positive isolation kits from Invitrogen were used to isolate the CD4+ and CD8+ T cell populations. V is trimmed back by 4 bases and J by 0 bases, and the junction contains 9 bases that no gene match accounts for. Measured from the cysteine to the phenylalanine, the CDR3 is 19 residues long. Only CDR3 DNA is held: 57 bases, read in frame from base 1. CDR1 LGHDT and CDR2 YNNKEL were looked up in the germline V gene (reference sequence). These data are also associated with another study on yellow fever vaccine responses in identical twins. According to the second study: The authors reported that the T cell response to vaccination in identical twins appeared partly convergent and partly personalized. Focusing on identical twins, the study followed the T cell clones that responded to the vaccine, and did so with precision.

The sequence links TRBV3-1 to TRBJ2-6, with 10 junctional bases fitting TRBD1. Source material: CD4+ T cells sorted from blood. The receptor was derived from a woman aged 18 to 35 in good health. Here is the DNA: TGTGCCAGCAGCCCTTACCGGACAGGGGGTACCTCTGGGGCCAACGTCCTGACTTTC. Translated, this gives CASSPYRTGGTSGANVLTF.